These 12 T cell receptor beta chains came from one sample sequenced in a study of T cells after yellow fever vaccination. MiXCR, applied by TCRdb to the 5' RACE reads, yields one record per CDR3 protein. The profile shows about 210,000 distinct CDR3 sequences, around 6.7% of them singletons. The source material was CD4+ T cells sorted from PBMCs, sampled on the day of the yellow fever booster vaccination. The receptors were sampled from a young man who received the YFV17D yellow fever vaccine.

Comments on this clonotype: This sequence may be a read error, since a much larger clone differs from it by one base. CDR3 in amino acids: CASSLVGLAGAGGGTDTQYF. The CDR3 nucleotides read TGTGCCAGCAGCCTCGTGGGGTTAGCGGGAGCCGGTGGAGGCACAGATACGCAGTATTTT. The rearrangement joins TRBV28 to TRBJ2-3, with 9 bases lining up with TRBD2. After removal of 6 bases from V and 1 base from J, the junction contained 20 bases not matched to a gene. The CDR3 covers 20 residues. CDR1 is MDHEN and CDR2 is SYDVKM in the germline V gene.

This clonotype has a handful of counts. The V and J genes are TRBV4-3 and TRBJ1-6; unclear D gene. The V gene lost 1 base and the J gene lost 9 bases, with 10 bases spanning the gap. Germline V gives CDR1 LGHNA, CDR2 YSLEER. CDR3 length: 14 amino acids. The DNA for the CDR3 is TGCGCCAGCAGCCAAGGTTTGGATCGTTCACCCCTCCACTTT. Translated, it gives CASSQGLDRSPLHF.

This chain links TRBV29-1 with TRBJ2-7, with D uncertain. The length of the CDR3 is 13 residues. Per the germline V gene, CDR1 is SQVTM and CDR2 is ANQGSEA. The V and J ends lost 3 bases and 1 base respectively, with 10 bases between them. CDR3 sequence: CSVEGTASYEQYF. CDR3 bases: TGCAGCGTTGAGGGCACCGCTTCCTACGAGCAGTACTTC.

The chain is built from TRBV7-2 and TRBJ2-4; D not certain. CDR1 and CDR2 (germline): SGHTA, FQGNSA. The CDR3 is 15 residues long. Trimming removed 6 bases from V and 1 base from J, with 13 bases in between. CDR3 amino acids: CASRPGFGAKNIQYF. The CDR3 nucleotides are TGTGCCAGCAGACCCGGATTCGGGGCCAAAAACATTCAGTACTTC.

The rearrangement uses TRBV7-9 and TRBJ2-2, with D perhaps matching TRBD2 (5 bases). The CDR3 extends over 14 amino acids. Germline V gene lookup returns CDR1 SEHNR and CDR2 FQNEAQ (reference sequence). V lost 2 bases to trimming and J lost 6 bases, with 10 bases between them. CDR3 protein: CASSLLRDPGELFF. The CDR3, as DNA: TGTGCCAGCAGCTTATTGAGGGATCCCGGGGAGCTGTTTTTT.

This clonotype was detected many times. The gene calls are TRBV9 and TRBJ2-2; weak D call: TRBD2 (5 bases). Germline values: CDR1 SGDLS, CDR2 YYNGEE. The CDR3 length is 12 residues. Trimming took 5 bases from V and 6 from J, leaving 8 bases between them. The CDR3 bases are TGTGCCAGCAGTCCTAGCCCCGGGGAGCTGTTTTTT. The encoded protein is CASSPSPGELFF.

This clonotype was recorded many times. J is TRBJ2-3 and V is TRBV5-1; 11 bases are a match to TRBD2. Trimming removed 1 base from V and 6 bases from J; junction bases left unmatched: 10. This CDR3 comprises 17 residues. Germline loops: CDR1 SGHRS, CDR2 YFSETQ. CDR3 DNA: TGCGCCAGCAGCTTGCAAACTAGCGGGAGATTAATTGATACGCAGTATTTT. Its translation: CASSLQTSGRLIDTQYF.

The chain is built from TRBV29-1 and TRBJ2-5; 9 bases map to TRBD1. V lost 7 bases and J lost 5; bases outside the gene matches: 5. The CDR3 is 12 amino acids. The germline gives CDR1 SQVTM, CDR2 ANQGSEA. The CDR3 nucleotides are TGCAGCGGGGGGGACAGGGAGGAGACCCAGTACTTC. It codes for CSGGDREETQYF.

This chain uses TRBV30 with TRBJ1-5, with D perhaps matching TRBD1 (6 bases). CDR1 is GTSNPN, CDR2 SVGIG, per germline (reference sequence). Trimming shortened V by 0 bases and J by 4 bases, and 10 bases separated the two germline ends. CDR3 length: 14 residues. The DNA of the CDR3 is TGTGCCTGGAGTGTAGGGGGTCCTAATCAGCCCCAGCATTTT. Translation: CAWSVGGPNQPQHF.

The V and J genes are TRBV5-8 and TRBJ2-2; possible D gene TRBD1, 5 bases. CDR1 and CDR2 from the germline V gene are SGHTS and YDEGEE. The CDR3 spans 13 residues. V gave up 4 bases and J gave up 9 bases, with 13 bases separating them. CDR3: CASSSTRGRELFF. The CDR3 coding sequence is TGTGCCAGCAGCAGCACAAGGGGCAGGGAGCTGTTTTTT.

This clonotype was found many times. The V and J genes are TRBV29-1 and TRBJ1-5; the D gene is possibly TRBD1 (6 bases). In germline, CDR1 is SQVTM, CDR2 ANQGSEA. Deletions cut 4 bases from V and 5 bases from J, with 12 bases between. The CDR3 length is 13 residues. The CDR3 region has the DNA TGCAGCGTTGGGGGGCAGGTCGATCAGCCCCAGCATTTT. It encodes CSVGGQVDQPQHF.

This clonotype was seen at least ten times. The J gene is TRBJ2-4, the V gene TRBV12-3 or TRBV12-4, with 9 nucleotides matching TRBD1. The trim removed 5 bases at V and 3 bases at J, leaving 8 bases unmatched. There are 16 residues in the CDR3. The CDR3 DNA reads TGTGCCAGCAGTGGGGGACAGGGACTGGTCAAAAACATTCAGTACTTC. Residues: CASSGGQGLVKNIQYF.